These 5 T cell receptor beta chains came from one sample sequenced in a study of vaccination effects on CD4 cells after COVID-19. These receptors' targets are unknown. Only in-frame clones appear in the TCRdb table, and some are missing; sequencing was by immunoSEQ multiplex PCR. Seen here are approximately 66,000 clones, around 79% observed once, and the top ten hold about 2.4%. After roughly 11 days in culture, the CD4+ T cells were isolated. Either the mRNA-1273 or the BNT162b2 vaccine was given to participants as two doses. The sequences come from CD4+ T cells from PBMCs cultured without peptide, collected after COVID-19 vaccination. These receptors were taken from a human donor who received a COVID-19 vaccine.

This clone was picked up a small number of times. The chain recombines TRBV3-1 (or the pseudogene TRBV3-2) with TRBJ2-2; TRBD2 is a possible D gene (5 bases). CDR1 is LGHDT and CDR2 is YNNKEL in the germline V gene (reference sequence). The CDR3 is made up of 16 amino acids. Trimming pared 4 bases from V and 4 bases from J, leaving 16 bases between. For the CDR3, the DNA is TGTGCCAGCAGCCCCCTCGAGGGTTGGGTCACCGGGGAGCTGTTTTTT. Encoded protein: CASSPLEGWVTGELFF.

In its sample, this clone was seen once. This chain links TRBV7-3 with TRBJ2-5; possibly TRBD1 for D (6 bases). The CDR3 is made up of 13 amino acids. Germline values: CDR1 SGHTA, CDR2 FQGTGA. V lost 6 bases, J lost 2 bases, and 10 bases lay in between. CDR3 bases: TGTGCCAGCAGTAAGGGGGTTCAAGAGACCCAGTACTTC. It encodes CASSKGVQETQYF. Looking up the rest from reference TRBV7-3 and TRBJ2-5 gives the full variable domain: GAGVSQTPSNKVTEKGKYVELRCDPISGHTALYWYRQSLGQGPEFLIYFQGTGAADDSGLPNDRFFAVRPEGSVSTLKIQRTERGDSAVYLCASSKGVQETQYFGPGTRLLVL.

This clone turned up a few times. The CDR3 DNA is TGTGCCAGCAGCCTCTACAGGGTAGGGGACACTGAAGCTTTCTTT. Protein product: CASSLYRVGDTEAFF. The V call is TRBV7-9, the J call TRBJ1-1; D may be TRBD1 (6 bases). The V end lost 5 bases, the J end lost 3 bases, and 16 bases lay between the germline ends. The CDR3 contains 15 residues. The germline CDR1 and CDR2 sequences are SEHNR and FQNEAQ (reference sequence).

V gene TRBV10-3 combines with J gene TRBJ2-5; no definite D call. Looked up from germline, CDR1 is ENHRY and CDR2 is SYGVKD. V was shortened by 2 bases and J by 5 bases, with 12 bases between the two germline ends. This CDR3 contains 14 residues. This chain's CDR3 is CAISESVVVETQYF. The CDR3 coding sequence is TGTGCCATCAGTGAGAGTGTCGTGGTGGAGACCCAGTACTTC.

The chain has TRBV14 and TRBJ2-2; 7 nucleotides line up with TRBD2. Germline V gene lookup returns CDR1 SGHDN and CDR2 FVKESK. The J segment lost 3 bases and the V segment lost 10 bases, leaving 5 bases of the junction unmatched. The CDR3 contains 13 residues. CDR3 sequence: CANTSGDTGELFF. The CDR3 region has the DNA TGTGCCAACACCAGCGGGGACACCGGGGAGCTGTTTTTT. The full variable domain, with the rest looked up from reference TRBV14 and TRBJ2-2, is EAGVTQFPSHSVIEKGQTVTLRCDPISGHDNLYWYRRVMGKEIKFLLHFVKESKQDESGMPNNRFLAERTGGTYSTLKVQPAELEDSGVYFCANTSGDTGELFFGEGSRLTVL.